The present TCR beta chain was sequenced within a study of shared clonotypes between healthy human individuals. Measured with immunoSEQ multiplex PCR; TCRdb has only the in-frame clones, and not every one. Of over 1.4 million clones listed, over 95% are singletons. This CDR3 is built from 16 residues. CDR1 and CDR2 from the germline V gene are MNHEY and SMNVEV (reference sequence). Trimming cost V 4 bases and J 0 bases; bases outside gene matches: 7. The rearrangement joins TRBV27 to TRBJ1-2, with 8 bases aligning to TRBD1. The sequencing sample was made of naive CD4+ T cells sorted from blood. The subset is: CD45RA+ positively selected. The receptor was derived from a man aged 25-45 years in good health. The CDR3 region is CASSYGRGPSNYGYTF. Here the CDR3 DNA reads TGTGCCAGCAGTTATGGCAGGGGGCCTTCTAACTATGGCTACACCTTC.